This record covers a single TCR beta chain. Its antigen is as yet unknown. This sample was taken from a study of blood T cells in healthy people across ages. Study-wide results and limits: Versus aged donors, long-lived donors had higher diversity and more naive CD4+ cells. A roughly linear fall in TCR beta diversity per million T cells was seen with increasing age. Those diversity estimates obtained from one million T cells were thought to be underestimates. Donor CMV infection status was unknown, possibly confounding age-related changes in expanded clonotypes.

A second about 7 to 12 cycle PCR used barcoded and J-beta primers. MiXCR, applied by TCRdb to the 5' RACE reads, yields one record per CDR3 protein. The table has 700,000 to 950,000 distinct CDR3 sequences, about 42% seen once. Germline CDR1 reads GTSNPN; CDR2 reads SVGIG (reference sequence). This CDR3 is built from 13 residues. The V gene lost 1 base and the J gene lost 7 bases, with 11 bases spanning the gap. The sample was blood. The V call is TRBV30, the J call TRBJ1-5; D is possibly TRBD1 (6 bases). The source is a woman between 55 and 75 years old in good health. The CDR3 spells CAWSEGDMQPQHF. Written as DNA, the CDR3 is TGTGCCTGGAGTGAGGGGGATATGCAGCCCCAGCATTTT.